The T cell receptor beta chain described here comes from a study of OX40 agonist ivuxolimab in advanced cancers. Whole-study context: People who had prior anti-PD-1, anti-PD-L1 or anti-CTLA-4 therapy could take part, and under 45% had some. General study findings and limits: CD4+ and CD8+ blood T cells expanded clonally by week 6 at 0.1 to 3.0 mg/kg.

Germline assignment: CDR1 LNHDA and CDR2 SQIVND (reference sequence). This CDR3 has 15 residues. V shed 6 bases and J 8 bases; nucleotides not matched to a gene: 11. This clone has just one count. Its matching antigen is unknown. Sequencing was performed with immunoSEQ multiplex PCR; in TCRdb, only in-frame clones are kept and a portion is missing. The sample contains about 83,000 clones, approximately 83% of which appear only once. The starting material was CD4+ or CD8+ T cells sorted from blood, obtained in a trial of the OX40 agonist ivuxolimab. The TCR was taken from an adult with an advanced solid tumor such as melanoma, head and neck, liver or kidney cancer. The chain recombines TRBV19 with TRBJ2-1, with 9 bases matching TRBD1. The CDR3 protein is CASRTRQGVWDEQFF. CDR3 bases: TGTGCCAGTAGGACCAGACAGGGGGTGTGGGATGAGCAGTTCTTC.